This TCR beta chain derives from a study of neoadjuvant nivolumab and ipilimumab in lung cancer. In the case of this clone: Its cognate antigen is unknown.

General study results and limits: Blood richness before therapy tracked richness in tumors resected after neoadjuvant therapy.

Assay: immunoSEQ multiplex PCR; the TCRdb copy retains only in-frame clones and omits some. The repertoire includes approximately 26,000 clones, around 80% of them detected once, and roughly 6% sits in the top ten. Material: peripheral blood, obtained before neoadjuvant nivolumab, alone or with ipilimumab. The origin of this receptor is an adult with non-small cell lung cancer.

This CDR3 reads CASSWGRTPSTGELFF. The CDR3 bases are TGTGCCAGCAGTTGGGGACGGACACCATCCACCGGGGAGCTGTTTTTT. The J gene is TRBJ2-2, the V gene TRBV6-7; perhaps D is TRBD1 or TRBD2 (5 bases each). TRBV6-7 is sorted into the ORF group, with uncertain function. The V end lost 4 bases, the J end lost 4 bases, and 16 bases lay between the germline ends. CDR3 size: 16 residues.